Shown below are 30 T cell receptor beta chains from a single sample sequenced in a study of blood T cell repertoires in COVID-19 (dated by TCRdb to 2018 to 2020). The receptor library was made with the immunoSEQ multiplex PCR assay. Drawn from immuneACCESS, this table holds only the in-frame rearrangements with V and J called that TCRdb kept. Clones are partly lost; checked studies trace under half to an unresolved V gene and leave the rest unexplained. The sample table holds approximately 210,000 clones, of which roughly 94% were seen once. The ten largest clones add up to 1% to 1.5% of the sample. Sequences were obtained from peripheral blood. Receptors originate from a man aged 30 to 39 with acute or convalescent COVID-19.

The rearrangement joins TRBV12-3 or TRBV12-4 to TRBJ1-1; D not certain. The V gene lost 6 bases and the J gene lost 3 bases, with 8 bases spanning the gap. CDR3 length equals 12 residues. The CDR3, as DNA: TGTGCCAGCAGGGCACAAGACACTGAAGCTTTCTTT. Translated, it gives CASRAQDTEAFF.

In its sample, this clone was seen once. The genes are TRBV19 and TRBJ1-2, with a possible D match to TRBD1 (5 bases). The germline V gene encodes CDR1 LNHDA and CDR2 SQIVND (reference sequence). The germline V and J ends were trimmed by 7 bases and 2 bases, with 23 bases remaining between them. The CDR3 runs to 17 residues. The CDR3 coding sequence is TGTGCCAGTACCCCCCCGGGGGTAGGGCTCGGGAACTATGGCTACACCTTC. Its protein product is CASTPPGVGLGNYGYTF.

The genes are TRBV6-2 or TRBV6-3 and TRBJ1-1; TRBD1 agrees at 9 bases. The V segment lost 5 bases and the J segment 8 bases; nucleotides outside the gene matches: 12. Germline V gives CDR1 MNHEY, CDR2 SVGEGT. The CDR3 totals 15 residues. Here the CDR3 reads CASSLRTGGWLEAFF. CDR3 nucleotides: TGTGCCAGCAGTCTACGAACAGGGGGCTGGTTGGAAGCTTTCTTT.

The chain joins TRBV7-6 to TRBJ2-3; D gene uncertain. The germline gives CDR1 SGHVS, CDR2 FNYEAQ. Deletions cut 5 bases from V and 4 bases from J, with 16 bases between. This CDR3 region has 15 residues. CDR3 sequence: CASSQRLARADTQYF. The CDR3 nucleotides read TGTGCCAGCAGCCAGAGATTAGCCCGGGCAGATACGCAGTATTTT.

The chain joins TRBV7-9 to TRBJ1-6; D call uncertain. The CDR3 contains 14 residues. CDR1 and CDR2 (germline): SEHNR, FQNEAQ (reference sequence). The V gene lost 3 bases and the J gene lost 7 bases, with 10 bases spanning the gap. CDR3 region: CASSFEARNSPLHF. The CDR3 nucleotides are TGTGCCAGCAGCTTTGAGGCGCGGAATTCACCCCTCCACTTT.

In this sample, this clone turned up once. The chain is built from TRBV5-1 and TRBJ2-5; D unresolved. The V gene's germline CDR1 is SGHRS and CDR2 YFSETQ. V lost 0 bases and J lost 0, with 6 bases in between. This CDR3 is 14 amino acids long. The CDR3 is CASSLALDQETQYF. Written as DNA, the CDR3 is TGCGCCAGCAGCTTGGCCCTAGACCAAGAGACCCAGTACTTC.

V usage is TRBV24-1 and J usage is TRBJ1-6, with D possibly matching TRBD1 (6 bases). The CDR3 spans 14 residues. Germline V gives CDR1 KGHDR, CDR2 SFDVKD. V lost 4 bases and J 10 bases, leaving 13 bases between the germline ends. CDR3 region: CATSEGRRGSPLHF. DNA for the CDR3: TGTGCCACCAGTGAGGGGAGAAGGGGGTCACCCCTCCACTTT.

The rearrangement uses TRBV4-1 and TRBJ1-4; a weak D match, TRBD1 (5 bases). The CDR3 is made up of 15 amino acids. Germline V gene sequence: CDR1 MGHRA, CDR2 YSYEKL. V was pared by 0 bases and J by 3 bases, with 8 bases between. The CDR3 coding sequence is TGCGCCAGCAGCCAAGACCCAGGGCCTAATGAAAAACTGTTTTTT. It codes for CASSQDPGPNEKLFF.

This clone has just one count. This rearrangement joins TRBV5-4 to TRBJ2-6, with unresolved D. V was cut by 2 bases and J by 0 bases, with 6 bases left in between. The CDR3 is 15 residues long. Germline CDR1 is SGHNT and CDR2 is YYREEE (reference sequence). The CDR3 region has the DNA TGTGCCAGCAGCTTACCCAGCTCTGGGGCCAACGTCCTGACTTTC. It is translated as CASSLPSSGANVLTF. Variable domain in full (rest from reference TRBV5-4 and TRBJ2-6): ETGVTQSPTHLIKTRGQQVTLRCSSQSGHNTVSWYQQALGQGPQFIFQYYREEENGRGNFPPRFSGLQFPNYSSELNVNALELDDSALYLCASSLPSSGANVLTFGAGSRLTVL.

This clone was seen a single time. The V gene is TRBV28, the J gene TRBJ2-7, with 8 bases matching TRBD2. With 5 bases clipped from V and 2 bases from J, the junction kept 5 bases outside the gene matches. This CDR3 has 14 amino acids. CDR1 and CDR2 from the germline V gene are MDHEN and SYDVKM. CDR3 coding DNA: TGTGCCAGCAGTCCCCGGCGGGGGGCCTACGAGCAGTACTTC. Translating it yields CASSPRRGAYEQYF.

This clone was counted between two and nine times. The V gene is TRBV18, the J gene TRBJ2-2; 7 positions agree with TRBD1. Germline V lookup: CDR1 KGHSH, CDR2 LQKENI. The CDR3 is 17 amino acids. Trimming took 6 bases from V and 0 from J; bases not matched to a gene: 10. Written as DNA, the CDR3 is TGTGCCAGCTCTCCTGGACTCAGGGGGACGAACACCGGGGAGCTGTTTTTT. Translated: CASSPGLRGTNTGELFF.

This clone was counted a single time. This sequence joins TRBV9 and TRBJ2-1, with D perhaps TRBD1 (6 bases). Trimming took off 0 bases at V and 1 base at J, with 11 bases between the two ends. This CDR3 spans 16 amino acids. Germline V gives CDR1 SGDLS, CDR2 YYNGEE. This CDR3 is CASSVVVQGSYNEQFF. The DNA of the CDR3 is TGTGCCAGCAGCGTAGTGGTACAGGGTTCCTACAATGAGCAGTTCTTC. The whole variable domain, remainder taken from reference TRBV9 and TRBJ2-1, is DSGVTQTPKHLITATGQRVTLRCSPRSGDLSVYWYQQSLDQGLQFLIQYYNGEERAKGNILERFSAQQFPDLHSELNLSSLELGDSALYFCASSVVVQGSYNEQFFGPGTRLTVL.

The CDR3 loop is CASTLWAGRRTEAFF. The CDR3 DNA reads TGTGCCAGCACCCTTTGGGCAGGGCGGCGGACTGAAGCTTTCTTT. The rearrangement uses TRBV28 and TRBJ1-1; D is perhaps TRBD1 (5 bases). The ends were cut back, 7 bases at V and 5 bases at J, with 20 bases in the middle. Germline V gene lookup returns CDR1 MDHEN and CDR2 SYDVKM. The CDR3 spans 15 residues.

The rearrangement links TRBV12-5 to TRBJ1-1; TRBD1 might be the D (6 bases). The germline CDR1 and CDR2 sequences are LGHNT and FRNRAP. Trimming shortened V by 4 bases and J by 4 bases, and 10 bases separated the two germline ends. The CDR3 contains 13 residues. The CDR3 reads CASGSRGSTEAFF. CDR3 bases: TGTGCTAGTGGTTCAAGGGGGAGCACTGAAGCTTTCTTT.

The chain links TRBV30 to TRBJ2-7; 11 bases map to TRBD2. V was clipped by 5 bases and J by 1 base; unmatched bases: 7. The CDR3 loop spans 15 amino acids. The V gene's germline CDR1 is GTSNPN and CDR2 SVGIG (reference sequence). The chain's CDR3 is CAWVPGTSGSYEQYF. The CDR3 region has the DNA TGTGCCTGGGTACCCGGGACTAGCGGATCCTACGAGCAGTACTTC.

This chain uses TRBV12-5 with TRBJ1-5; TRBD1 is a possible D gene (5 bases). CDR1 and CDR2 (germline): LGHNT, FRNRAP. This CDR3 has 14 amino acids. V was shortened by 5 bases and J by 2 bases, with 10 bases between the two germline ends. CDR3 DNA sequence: TGTGCTAGTGGTGGGACTGGAGGCAATCAGCCCCAGCATTTT. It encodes CASGGTGGNQPQHF.

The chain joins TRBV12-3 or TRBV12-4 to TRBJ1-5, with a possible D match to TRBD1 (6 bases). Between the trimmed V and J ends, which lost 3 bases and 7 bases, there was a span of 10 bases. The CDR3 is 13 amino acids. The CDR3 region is CASSFTGQQPQHF. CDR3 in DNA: TGTGCCAGCAGTTTTACAGGGCAGCAGCCCCAGCATTTT.

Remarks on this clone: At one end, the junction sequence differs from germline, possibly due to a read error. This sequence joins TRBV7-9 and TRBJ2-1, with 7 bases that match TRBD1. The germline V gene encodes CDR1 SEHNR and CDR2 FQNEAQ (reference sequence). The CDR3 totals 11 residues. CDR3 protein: CASSLVQGIVF. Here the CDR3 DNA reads TGTGCCAGCAGCTTAGTACAGGGGATTGTCTTC.

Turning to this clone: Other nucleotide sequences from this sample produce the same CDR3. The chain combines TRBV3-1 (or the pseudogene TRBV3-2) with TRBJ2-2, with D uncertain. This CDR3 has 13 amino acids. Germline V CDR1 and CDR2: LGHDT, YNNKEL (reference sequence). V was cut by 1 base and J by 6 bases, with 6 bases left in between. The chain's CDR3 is CASSQVSPGELFF. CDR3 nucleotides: TGTGCCAGCAGCCAAGTTAGCCCCGGGGAGCTGTTTTTT.

The CDR3 here is CATSRRQGPNEKLFF. CDR3 nucleotides: TGTGCCACCAGCAGGAGACAGGGACCTAATGAAAAACTGTTTTTT. This chain connects TRBV15 to TRBJ1-4; 7 bases are a match to TRBD1. J gave up 3 bases and V 3 bases, and 4 bases lay outside the gene matches. This CDR3 has 15 amino acids. CDR1 and CDR2 from the germline V gene are LNHNV and YYDKDF (reference sequence). Using reference TRBV15 and TRBJ1-4 for the parts outside the CDR3, the full variable domain is DAMVIQNPRYQVTQFGKPVTLSCSQTLNHNVMYWYQQKSSQAPKLLFHYYDKDFNNEADTPDNFQSRRPNTSFCFLDIRSPGLGDTAMYLCATSRRQGPNEKLFFGSGTQLSVL.

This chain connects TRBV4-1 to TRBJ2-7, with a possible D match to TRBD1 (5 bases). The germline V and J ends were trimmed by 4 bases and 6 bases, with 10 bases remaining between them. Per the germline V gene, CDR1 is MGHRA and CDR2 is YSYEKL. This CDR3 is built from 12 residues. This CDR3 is CASSRQGSEQYF. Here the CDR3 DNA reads TGCGCCAGCAGCCGCCAGGGTTCCGAGCAGTACTTC.

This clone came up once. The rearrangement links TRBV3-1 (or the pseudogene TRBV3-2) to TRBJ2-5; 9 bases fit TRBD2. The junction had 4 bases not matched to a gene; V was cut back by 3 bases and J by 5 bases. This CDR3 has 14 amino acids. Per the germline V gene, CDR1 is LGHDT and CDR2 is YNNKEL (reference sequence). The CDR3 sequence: CASSQRGGKETQYF. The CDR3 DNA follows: TGTGCCAGCAGCCAGCGGGGGGGGAAGGAGACCCAGTACTTC.

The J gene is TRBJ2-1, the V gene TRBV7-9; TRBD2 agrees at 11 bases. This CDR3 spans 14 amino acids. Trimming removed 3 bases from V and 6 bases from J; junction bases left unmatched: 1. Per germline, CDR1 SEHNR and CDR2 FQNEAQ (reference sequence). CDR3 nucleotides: TGTGCCAGCAGCTTTAGCGGGGGGGGCAATGAGCAGTTCTTC. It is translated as CASSFSGGGNEQFF. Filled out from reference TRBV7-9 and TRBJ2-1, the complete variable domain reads DTGVSQNPRHKITKRGQNVTFRCDPISEHNRLYWYRQTLGQGPEFLTYFQNEAQLEKSRLLSDRFSAERPKGSFSTLEIQRTEQGDSAMYLCASSFSGGGNEQFFGPGTRLTVL.

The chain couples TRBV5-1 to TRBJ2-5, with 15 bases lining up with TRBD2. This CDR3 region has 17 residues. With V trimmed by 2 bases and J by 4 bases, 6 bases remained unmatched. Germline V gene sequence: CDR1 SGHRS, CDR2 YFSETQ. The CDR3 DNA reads TGCGCCAGCAGCTTAGGACTAGCGGGGGGGCGTTTAGAGACCCAGTACTTC. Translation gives CASSLGLAGGRLETQYF.

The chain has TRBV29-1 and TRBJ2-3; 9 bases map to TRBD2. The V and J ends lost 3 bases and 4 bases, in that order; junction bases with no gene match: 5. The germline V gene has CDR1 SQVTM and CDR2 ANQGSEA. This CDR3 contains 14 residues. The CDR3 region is CSVDSGRIADTQYF. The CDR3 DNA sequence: TGCAGCGTTGACAGCGGGAGGATCGCAGATACGCAGTATTTT.

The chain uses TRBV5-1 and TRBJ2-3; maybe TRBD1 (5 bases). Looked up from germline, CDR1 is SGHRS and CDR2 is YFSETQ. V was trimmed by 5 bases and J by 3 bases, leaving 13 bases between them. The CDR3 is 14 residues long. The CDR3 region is CASRQDGFTDTQYF. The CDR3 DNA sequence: TGCGCCAGCAGACAGGACGGCTTTACAGATACGCAGTATTTT.

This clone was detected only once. The CDR3 loop reads CASSSGQGMRTEAFF. CDR3 nucleotide sequence: TGTGCCAGCAGCTCGGGACAGGGGATGAGGACTGAAGCTTTCTTT. The chain is built from TRBV11-2 and TRBJ1-1; 10 positions match TRBD1. Germline V gene sequence: CDR1 SGHAT, CDR2 FQNNGV. The CDR3 has 15 residues. The V gene end was trimmed by 4 bases and the J gene end by 5 bases; junction bases not matched to a gene: 7. Full variable domain (remainder filled in from reference TRBV11-2 and TRBJ1-1): EAGVAQSPRYKIIEKRQSVAFWCNPISGHATLYWYQQILGQGPKLLIQFQNNGVVDDSQLPKDRFSAERLKGVDSTLKIQPAKLEDSAVYLCASSSGQGMRTEAFFGQGTRLTVV.

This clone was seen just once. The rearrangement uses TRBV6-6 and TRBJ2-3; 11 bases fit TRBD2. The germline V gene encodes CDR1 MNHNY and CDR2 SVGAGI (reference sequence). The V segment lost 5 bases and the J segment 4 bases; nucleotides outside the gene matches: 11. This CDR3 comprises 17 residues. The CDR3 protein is CASSPTALAGGPDTQYF. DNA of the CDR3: TGTGCCAGCAGTCCCACCGCCCTAGCGGGGGGTCCAGATACGCAGTATTTT.

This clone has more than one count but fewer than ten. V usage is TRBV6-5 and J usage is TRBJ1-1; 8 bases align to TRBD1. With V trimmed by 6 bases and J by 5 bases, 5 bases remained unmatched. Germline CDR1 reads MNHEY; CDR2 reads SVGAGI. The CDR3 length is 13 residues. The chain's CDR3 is CASSRGRTTEAFF. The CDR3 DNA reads TGTGCCAGCAGCAGGGGGCGCACGACTGAAGCTTTCTTT.

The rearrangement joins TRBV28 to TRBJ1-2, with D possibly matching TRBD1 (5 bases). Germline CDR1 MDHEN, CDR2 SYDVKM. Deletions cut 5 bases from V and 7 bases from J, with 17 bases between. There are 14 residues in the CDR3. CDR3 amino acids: CASSTHQGITGYTF. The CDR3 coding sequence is TGTGCCAGCAGTACCCACCAGGGTATCACTGGCTACACCTTC.